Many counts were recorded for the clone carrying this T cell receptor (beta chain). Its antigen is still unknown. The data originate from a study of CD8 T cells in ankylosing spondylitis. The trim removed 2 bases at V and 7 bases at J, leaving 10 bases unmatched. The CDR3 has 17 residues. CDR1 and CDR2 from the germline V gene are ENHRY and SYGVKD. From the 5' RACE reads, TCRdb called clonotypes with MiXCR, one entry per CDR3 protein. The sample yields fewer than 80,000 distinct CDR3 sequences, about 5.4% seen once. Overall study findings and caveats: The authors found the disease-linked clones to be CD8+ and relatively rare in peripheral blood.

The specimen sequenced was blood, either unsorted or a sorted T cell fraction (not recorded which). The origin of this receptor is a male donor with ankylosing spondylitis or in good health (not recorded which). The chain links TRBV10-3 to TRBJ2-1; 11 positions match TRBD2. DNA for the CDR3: TGTGCCATCAGTGAGACCTCCCTAGCGGGGGGCAATAATGAGCAGTTCTTC. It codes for CAISETSLAGGNNEQFF.